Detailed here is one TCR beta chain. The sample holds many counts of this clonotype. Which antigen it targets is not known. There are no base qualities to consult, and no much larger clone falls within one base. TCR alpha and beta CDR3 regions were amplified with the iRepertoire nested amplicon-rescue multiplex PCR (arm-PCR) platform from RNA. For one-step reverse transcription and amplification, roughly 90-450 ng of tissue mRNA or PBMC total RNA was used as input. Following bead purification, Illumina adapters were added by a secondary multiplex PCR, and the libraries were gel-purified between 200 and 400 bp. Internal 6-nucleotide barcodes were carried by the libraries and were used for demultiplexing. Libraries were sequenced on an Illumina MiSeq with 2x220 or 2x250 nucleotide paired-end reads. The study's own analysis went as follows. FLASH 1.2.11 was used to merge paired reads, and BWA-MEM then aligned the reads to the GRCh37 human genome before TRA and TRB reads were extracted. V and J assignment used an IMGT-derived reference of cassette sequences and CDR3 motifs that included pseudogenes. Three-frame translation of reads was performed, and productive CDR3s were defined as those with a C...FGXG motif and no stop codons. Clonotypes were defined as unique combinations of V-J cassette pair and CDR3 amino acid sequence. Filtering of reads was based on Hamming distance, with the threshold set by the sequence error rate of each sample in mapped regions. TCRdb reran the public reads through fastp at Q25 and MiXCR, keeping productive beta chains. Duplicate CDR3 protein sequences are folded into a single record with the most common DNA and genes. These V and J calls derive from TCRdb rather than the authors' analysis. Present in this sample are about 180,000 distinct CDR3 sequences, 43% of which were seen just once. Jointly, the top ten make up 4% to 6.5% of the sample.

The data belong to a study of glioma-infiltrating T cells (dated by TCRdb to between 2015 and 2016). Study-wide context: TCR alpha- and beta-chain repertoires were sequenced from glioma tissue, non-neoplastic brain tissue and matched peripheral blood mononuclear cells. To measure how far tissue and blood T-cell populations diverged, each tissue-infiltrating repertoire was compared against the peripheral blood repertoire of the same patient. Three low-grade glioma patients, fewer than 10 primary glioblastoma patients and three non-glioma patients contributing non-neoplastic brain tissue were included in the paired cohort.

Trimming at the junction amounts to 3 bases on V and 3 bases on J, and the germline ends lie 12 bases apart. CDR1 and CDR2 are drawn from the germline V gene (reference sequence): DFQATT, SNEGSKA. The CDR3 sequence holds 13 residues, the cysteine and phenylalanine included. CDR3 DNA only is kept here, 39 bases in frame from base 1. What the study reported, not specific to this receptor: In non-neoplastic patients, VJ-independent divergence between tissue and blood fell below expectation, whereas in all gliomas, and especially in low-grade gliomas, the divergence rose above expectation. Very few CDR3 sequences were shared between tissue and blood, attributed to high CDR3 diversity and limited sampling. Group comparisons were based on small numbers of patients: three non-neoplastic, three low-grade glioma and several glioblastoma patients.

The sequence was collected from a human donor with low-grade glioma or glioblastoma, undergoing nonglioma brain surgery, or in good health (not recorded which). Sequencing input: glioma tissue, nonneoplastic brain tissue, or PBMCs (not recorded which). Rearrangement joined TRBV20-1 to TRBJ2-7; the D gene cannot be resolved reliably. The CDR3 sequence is CSASVGTHYEQYF. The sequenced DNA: TGCAGTGCTAGCGTGGGTACCCACTACGAGCAGTACTTC.